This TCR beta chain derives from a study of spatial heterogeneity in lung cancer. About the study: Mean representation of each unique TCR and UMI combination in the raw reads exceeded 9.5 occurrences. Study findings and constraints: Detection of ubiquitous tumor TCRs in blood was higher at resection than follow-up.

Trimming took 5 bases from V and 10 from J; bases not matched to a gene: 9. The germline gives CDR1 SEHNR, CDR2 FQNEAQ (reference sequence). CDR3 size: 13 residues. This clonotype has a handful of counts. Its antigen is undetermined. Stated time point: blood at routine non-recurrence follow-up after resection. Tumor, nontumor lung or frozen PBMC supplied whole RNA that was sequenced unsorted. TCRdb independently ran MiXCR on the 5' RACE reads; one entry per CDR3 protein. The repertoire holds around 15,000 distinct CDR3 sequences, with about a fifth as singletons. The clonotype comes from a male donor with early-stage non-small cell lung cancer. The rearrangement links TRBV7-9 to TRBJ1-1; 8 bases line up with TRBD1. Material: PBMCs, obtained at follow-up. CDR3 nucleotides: TGTGCCAGCAGCCTGGGACAGGCGAACTCAGCTTTCTTT. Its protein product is CASSLGQANSAFF.